This TCR beta chain was found in a study of T cell changes during pregnancy in multiple sclerosis. Here immunoSEQ multiplex PCR was the method, and the copy in TCRdb shows in-frame clones only, minus some. The sample has around 79,000 clones, over 80% seen once; the top ten hold 0.47%. Trimming cost V 0 bases and J 0 bases, with 10 bases left between them. The CDR3 extends over 16 amino acids. Germline CDR1 and CDR2: SGDLS and YYNGEE. Specimen: CD4+ T cells from peripheral blood mononuclear cells, collected in the second trimester of pregnancy. This sequence was found in a female donor with multiple sclerosis, enrolled in a pregnancy study. The rearrangement joins TRBV9 to TRBJ1-3; a weak D match, TRBD1 (6 bases). The CDR3 loop is CASSVAQGGSGNTIYF. Written as DNA, the CDR3 is TGTGCCAGCAGCGTAGCTCAAGGGGGCTCTGGAAACACCATATATTTT. Based on the CDR3 plus reference TRBV9 and TRBJ1-3, the full variable domain is DSGVTQTPKHLITATGQRVTLRCSPRSGDLSVYWYQQSLDQGLQFLIQYYNGEERAKGNILERFSAQQFPDLHSELNLSSLELGDSALYFCASSVAQGGSGNTIYFGEGSWLTVV.